Detailed here is one T cell receptor beta chain. Germline CDR1 reads ENHRY; CDR2 reads SYGVKD. V lost 8 bases to trimming and J lost 7 bases, with 9 bases between them. The CDR3 is 11 residues long. This specimen belongs to a study of cytomegalovirus exposure and HLA in healthy donors. The study ran its PCR with 60 Vbeta and 13 Jbeta primers. Assay: immunoSEQ multiplex PCR; the TCRdb copy retains only in-frame clones and omits some. The sample has 110,000 or so clones, approximately 69% seen once; the top ten hold more than 3.5%. This receptor was taken from a woman aged 40 to 49 in good health and CMV-seropositive. This rearrangement joins TRBV10-3 to TRBJ1-5, with D perhaps TRBD1 (6 bases). The specimen was PBMCs. In nucleotides, the CDR3 is TGTGCCATCGGGGGCGGACAGCCCCAGCATTTT. It yields the protein CAIGGGQPQHF.